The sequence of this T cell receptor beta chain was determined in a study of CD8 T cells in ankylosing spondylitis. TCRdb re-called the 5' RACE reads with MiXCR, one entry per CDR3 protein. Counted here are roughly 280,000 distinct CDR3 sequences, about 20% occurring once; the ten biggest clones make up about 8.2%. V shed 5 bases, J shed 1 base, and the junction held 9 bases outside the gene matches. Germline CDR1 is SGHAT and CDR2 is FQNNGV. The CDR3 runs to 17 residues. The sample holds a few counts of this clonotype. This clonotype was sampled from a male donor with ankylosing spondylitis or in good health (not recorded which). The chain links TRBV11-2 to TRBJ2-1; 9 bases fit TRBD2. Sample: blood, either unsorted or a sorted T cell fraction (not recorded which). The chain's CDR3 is CASSHGRAGGSYNEQFF. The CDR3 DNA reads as TGTGCCAGCAGCCACGGCAGGGCGGGAGGGTCCTACAATGAGCAGTTCTTC. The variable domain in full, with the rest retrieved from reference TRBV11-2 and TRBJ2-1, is EAGVAQSPRYKIIEKRQSVAFWCNPISGHATLYWYQQILGQGPKLLIQFQNNGVVDDSQLPKDRFSAERLKGVDSTLKIQPAKLEDSAVYLCASSHGRAGGSYNEQFFGPGTRLTVL.